The clone carrying this TCR beta chain occurred once. Its antigen is still unknown. CDR1 and CDR2 from the germline V gene are MDHEN and SYDVKM. CDR3 length equals 14 residues. V gave up 7 bases and J gave up 4 bases; unmatched junction bases: 6. This sample was taken from a study of T cell responses to AZD1222 COVID-19 vaccine. Study findings and constraints: Possibly, clonal diversity was underestimated; donors were largely white British and included more females. Just five to seven AZD1222 recipients tested seropositive at baseline. Every sample of the repertoires postdated the peak T cell response. Two doses of AZD1222 preceded a rise in Spike-specific TCR breadth and depth.

The table came from immunoSEQ multiplex PCR; TCRdb's copy has only in-frame clones and leaves some out. The profile shows more than 95,000 clones, around nine tenths of them singletons. This chain uses TRBV28 with TRBJ1-1; 10 nucleotides line up with TRBD1. The sample here was peripheral blood, taken 28 days after the second dose of the MenACWY control vaccine. This clonotype was obtained from an adult who received the MenACWY meningococcal vaccine as a control. The CDR3 bases are TGTGCCAGCATTCGGACAGGGGGGCGCACTGAAGCTTTCTTT. Translation: CASIRTGGRTEAFF.